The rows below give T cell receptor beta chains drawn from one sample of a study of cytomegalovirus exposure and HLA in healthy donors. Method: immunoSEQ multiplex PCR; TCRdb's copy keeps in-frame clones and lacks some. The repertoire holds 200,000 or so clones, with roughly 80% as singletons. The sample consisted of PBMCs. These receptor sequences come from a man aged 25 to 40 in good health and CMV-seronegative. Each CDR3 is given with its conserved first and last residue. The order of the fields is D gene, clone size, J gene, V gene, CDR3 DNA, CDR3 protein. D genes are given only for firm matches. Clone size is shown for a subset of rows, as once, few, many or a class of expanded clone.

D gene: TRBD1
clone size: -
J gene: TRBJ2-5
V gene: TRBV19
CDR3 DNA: TGTGCCAGTAGTATAAGGGGGACAGCCAAAGGGAAAGAGACCCAGTACTTC
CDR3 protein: CASSIRGTAKGKETQYF

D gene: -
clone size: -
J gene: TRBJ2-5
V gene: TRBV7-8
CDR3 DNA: TGTGCCAGCAGCAGAAACGGGGTCCAAGAGACCCAGTACTTC
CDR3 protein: CASSRNGVQETQYF

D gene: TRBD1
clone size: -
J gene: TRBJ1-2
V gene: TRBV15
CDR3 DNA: TGTTCCACCAGCAGATTAAGGGTGGATGGGACAGCCGGCTACACCTTC
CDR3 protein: CSTSRLRVDGTAGYTF

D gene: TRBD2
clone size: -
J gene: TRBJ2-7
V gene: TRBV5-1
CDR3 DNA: TGCGCCAGCAGCCCTAGCGGGGGGGCGGGGGAGCAGTACTTC
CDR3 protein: CASSPSGGAGEQYF

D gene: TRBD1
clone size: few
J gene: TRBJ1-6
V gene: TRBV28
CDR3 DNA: TGTGCCAGCAGTTTAATCGGGACAGCGAGGATCCCACCCCTCCACTTT
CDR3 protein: CASSLIGTARIPPLHF

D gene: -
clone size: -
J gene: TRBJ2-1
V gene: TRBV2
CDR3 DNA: TGTGCCAGCAGTGAGGTAGCTTGGCATGAGCAGTTCTTC
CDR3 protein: CASSEVAWHEQFF

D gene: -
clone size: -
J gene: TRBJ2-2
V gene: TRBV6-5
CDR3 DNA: TGTGCCAGCAGTCGGGGAAGGGCGAACACCGGGGAGCTGTTTTTT
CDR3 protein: CASSRGRANTGELFF

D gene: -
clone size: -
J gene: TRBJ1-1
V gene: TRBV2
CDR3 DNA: TGTGCCAGCAGTCCTGTCGACTCGGGCACTGAAGCTTTCTTT
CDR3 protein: CASSPVDSGTEAFF

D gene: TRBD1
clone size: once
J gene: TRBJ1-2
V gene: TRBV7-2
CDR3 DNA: TGTGCCAGCAGCTTAAGGCCCCAGACCCCACGACAGGGATTTCCTGGCTACACCTTC
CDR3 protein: CASSLRPQTPRQGFPGYTF

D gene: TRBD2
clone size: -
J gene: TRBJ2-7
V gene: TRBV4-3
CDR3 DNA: TGCGCCAGCAGCCAAGCAGGTACTAGCGGGGGTTACGAGCAGTACTTC
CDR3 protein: CASSQAGTSGGYEQYF

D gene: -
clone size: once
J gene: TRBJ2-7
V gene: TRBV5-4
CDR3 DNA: TGTGCCAGCAGCTTGGGCGGCACCGCCTACGAGCAGTACTTC
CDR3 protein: CASSLGGTAYEQYF

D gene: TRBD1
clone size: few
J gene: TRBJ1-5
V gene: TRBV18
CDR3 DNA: TGTGCCAGCTCACCAGACAGGGTGAGGCAGCCCCAGCATTTT
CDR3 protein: CASSPDRVRQPQHF

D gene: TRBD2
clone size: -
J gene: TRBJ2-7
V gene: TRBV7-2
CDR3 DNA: TGTGCCAGCAGCTTAGCGGCTAGCGGGGTCTTCGAGCAGTACTTC
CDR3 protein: CASSLAASGVFEQYF

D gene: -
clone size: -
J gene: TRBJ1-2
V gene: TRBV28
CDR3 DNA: TGTGCCAGCAGTTTACAGGGAAACTATGGCTACACCTTC
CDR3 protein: CASSLQGNYGYTF

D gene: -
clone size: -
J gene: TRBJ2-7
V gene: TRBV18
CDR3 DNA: TGTGCCAGCTCACCGATAGGGGTCGAGCAGTACTTC
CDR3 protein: CASSPIGVEQYF

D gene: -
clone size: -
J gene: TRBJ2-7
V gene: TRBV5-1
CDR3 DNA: TGCGCCAGCAGCTCCAAGGCGGGGGCGCACTCCTACGAGCAGTACTTC
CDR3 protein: CASSSKAGAHSYEQYF

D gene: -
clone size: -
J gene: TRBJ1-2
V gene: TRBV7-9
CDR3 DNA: TGTGCCAGCAGCTTACCCGGATCCGGGCCGGCGGGTGGCTACACCTTC
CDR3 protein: CASSLPGSGPAGGYTF

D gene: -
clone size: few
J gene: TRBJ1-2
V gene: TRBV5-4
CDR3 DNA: TGTGCCAGCAGCTTTGCGGGTGCGAAAGGCTACACCTTC
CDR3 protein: CASSFAGAKGYTF

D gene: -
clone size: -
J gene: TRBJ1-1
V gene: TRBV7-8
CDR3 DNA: TGTGCCAGCAGCTTAGGGGACAACCTGGAAGCTTTCTTT
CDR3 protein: CASSLGDNLEAFF

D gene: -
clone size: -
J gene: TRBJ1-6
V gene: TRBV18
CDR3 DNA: TGTGCCAGCTCACCCAGACAGGCAAACAGTAATTCACCCCTCCACTTT
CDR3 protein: CASSPRQANSNSPLHF

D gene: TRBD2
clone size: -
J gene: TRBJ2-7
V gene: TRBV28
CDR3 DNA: TGTGCCAGCAGTTTAAACCCTCCGGGGGGGGAGCAGTACTTC
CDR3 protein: CASSLNPPGGEQYF

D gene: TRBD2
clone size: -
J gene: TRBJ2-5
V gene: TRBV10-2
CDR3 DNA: TGCGCCACCCGACTAGCGGGGACCCAGTACTTC
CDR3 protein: CATRLAGTQYF

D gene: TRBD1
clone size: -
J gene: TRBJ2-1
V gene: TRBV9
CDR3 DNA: TGTGCCAGCAGCGTGGGGGACAGCTACAATGAGCAGTTCTTC
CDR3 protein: CASSVGDSYNEQFF

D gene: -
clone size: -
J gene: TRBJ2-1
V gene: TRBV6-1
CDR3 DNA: TGTGCCAGCAGTGAACAGTCAGGGGGGTTCGGTGAGCAGTTCTTC
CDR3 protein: CASSEQSGGFGEQFF

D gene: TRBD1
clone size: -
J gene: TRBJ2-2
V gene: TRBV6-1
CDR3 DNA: TGTGCCAGCAGTGCGGGACAGGGTGAAGCCGGGGAGCTGTTTTTT
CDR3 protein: CASSAGQGEAGELFF

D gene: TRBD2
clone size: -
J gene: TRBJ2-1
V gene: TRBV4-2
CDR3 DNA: TGTGCCAGCAGCCCCCTGGGTAGCGGGGGGGTCAATGAGCAGTTCTTC
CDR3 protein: CASSPLGSGGVNEQFF

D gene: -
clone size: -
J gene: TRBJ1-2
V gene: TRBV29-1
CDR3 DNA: TGCAGCGCTCTGATGGGGGGGCGCGATGGCTACACCTTC
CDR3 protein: CSALMGGRDGYTF

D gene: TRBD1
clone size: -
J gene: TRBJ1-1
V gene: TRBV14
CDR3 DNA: TGTGCCAGCAGCCTATACAGGACAGGAGAAGCTTTCTTT
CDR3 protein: CASSLYRTGEAFF

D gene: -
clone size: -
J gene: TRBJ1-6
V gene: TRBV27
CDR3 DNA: TGTGCCAGCAGTTTACAGAGGGGGCCCCTCCACTTT
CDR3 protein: CASSLQRGPLHF

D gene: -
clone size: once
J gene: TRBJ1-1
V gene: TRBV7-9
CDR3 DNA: TGTGCCAGCAGAACTAAGGGGACTGAAGCTTTCTTT
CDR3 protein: CASRTKGTEAFF

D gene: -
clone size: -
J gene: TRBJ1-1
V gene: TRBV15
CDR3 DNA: TGTGCCACCAGCACACCCGATAATGACAGGCTGAACACTGAAGCTTTCTTT
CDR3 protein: CATSTPDNDRLNTEAFF

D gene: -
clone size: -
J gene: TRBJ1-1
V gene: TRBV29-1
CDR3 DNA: TGCAGCGTTGATTCCGGGTACCCCCCTGAAGCTTTCTTT
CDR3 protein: CSVDSGYPPEAFF

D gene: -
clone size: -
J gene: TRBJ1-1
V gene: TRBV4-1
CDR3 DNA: TGCGCCAGCAGCCCTGGACAGCTCTCTGAAGCTTTCTTT
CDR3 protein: CASSPGQLSEAFF

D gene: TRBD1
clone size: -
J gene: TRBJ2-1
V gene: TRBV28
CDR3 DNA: TGTGCCAGCAGTTTGGACAGGGGGCGCGATGAGCAGTTCTTC
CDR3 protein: CASSLDRGRDEQFF

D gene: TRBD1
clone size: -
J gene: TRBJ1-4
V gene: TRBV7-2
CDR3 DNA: TGTGCCAGCAGCTTAGAAGGGACAGGGTTTGAAAAACTGTTTTTT
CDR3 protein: CASSLEGTGFEKLFF

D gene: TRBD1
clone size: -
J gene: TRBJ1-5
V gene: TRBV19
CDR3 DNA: TGTGCCAGTAGCCGTGGCCCACAGGGGGAACATCAGCCCCAGCATTTT
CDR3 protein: CASSRGPQGEHQPQHF

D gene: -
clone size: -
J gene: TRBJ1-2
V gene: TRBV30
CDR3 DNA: TGTGCCTGGAGTGTATCTGACAGGATGGTTCATGGCTACACCTTC
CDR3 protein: CAWSVSDRMVHGYTF

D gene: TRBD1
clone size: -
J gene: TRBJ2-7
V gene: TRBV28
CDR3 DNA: TGTGCCAGCAGCTCTCCGGGACAGAGATACGAGCAGTACTTC
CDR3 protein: CASSSPGQRYEQYF

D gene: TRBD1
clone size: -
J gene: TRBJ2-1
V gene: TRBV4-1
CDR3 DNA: TGCGCCAGCAGCCAAGATTGGGGACAGGAGCAGTTCTTC
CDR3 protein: CASSQDWGQEQFF

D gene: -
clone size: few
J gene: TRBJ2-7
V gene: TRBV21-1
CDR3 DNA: TGTGCCAGCAGCAAAGCAGGCGGGGGGACTACCTACGAGCAGTACTTC
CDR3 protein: CASSKAGGGTTYEQYF

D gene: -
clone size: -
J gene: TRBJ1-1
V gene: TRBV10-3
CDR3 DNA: TGTGCCACCCAACAGGGCATAAACACTGAAGCTTTCTTT
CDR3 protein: CATQQGINTEAFF

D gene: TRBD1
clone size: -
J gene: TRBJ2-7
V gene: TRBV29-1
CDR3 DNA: TGCAGCGTTGAAGATCGGACAGGGGACTACGAGCAGTACTTC
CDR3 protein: CSVEDRTGDYEQYF

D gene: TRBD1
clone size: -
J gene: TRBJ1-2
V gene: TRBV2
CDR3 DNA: TGTGCCAGCAGTCCCGACAGGGTCCCCCTCAACTTTGGCTACACCTTC
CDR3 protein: CASSPDRVPLNFGYTF

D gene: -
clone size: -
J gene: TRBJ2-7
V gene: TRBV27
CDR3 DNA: TGTGCCAGCAGTTTCGCTGGCGGGACCTACGAGCAGTACTTC
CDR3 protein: CASSFAGGTYEQYF

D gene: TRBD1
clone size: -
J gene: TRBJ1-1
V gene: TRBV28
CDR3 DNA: TGTGCCAGCAGTCCATGGACAGGGACCCCGAACACTGAAGCTTTCTTT
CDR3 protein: CASSPWTGTPNTEAFF

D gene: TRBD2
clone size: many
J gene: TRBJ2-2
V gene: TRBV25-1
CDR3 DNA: TGTGCCAGCGGCTCAGCGGGGGCCGTCCCCGGGGAGCTGTTTTTT
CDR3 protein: CASGSAGAVPGELFF

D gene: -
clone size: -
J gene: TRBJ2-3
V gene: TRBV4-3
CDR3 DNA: TGCGCCAGCAGCCAAGGCCCTAACAGAGAACTAGACACAGATACGCAGTATTTT
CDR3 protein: CASSQGPNRELDTDTQYF

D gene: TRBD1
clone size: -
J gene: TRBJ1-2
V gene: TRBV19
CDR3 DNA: TGTGCCAGTAAAAGGGGACAGGGGGCGACCACCTATGGCTACACCTTC
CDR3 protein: CASKRGQGATTYGYTF

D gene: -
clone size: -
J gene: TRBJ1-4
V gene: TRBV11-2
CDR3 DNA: TGTGCCAGCAGCTTAGACGAGCCGGCAGGGGAAAAACTGTTTTTT
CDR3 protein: CASSLDEPAGEKLFF

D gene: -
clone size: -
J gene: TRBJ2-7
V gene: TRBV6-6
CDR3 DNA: TGTGCCAGCAGCGGGTCAGTCTACGAGCAGTACTTC
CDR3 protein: CASSGSVYEQYF

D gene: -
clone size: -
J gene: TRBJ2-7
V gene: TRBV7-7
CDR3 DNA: TGTGCTAGCAGCCCTGTAGTGGCGGGCGAGCAGTACTTC
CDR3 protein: CASSPVVAGEQYF

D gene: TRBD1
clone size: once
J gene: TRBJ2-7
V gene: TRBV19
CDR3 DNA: TGTGCCAGTAGTTCAACAGGGGTCTACGAGCAGTACTTC
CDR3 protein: CASSSTGVYEQYF

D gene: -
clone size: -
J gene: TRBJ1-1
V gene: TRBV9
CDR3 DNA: TGTGCCAGCAGCGTAGGGGGGGATACTGAAGCTTTCTTT
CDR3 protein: CASSVGGDTEAFF

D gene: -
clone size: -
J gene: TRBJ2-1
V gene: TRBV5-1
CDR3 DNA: TGCGCCAGCAGGGTCCAGGGGATCCAATCCAATGAGCAGTTCTTC
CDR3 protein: CASRVQGIQSNEQFF